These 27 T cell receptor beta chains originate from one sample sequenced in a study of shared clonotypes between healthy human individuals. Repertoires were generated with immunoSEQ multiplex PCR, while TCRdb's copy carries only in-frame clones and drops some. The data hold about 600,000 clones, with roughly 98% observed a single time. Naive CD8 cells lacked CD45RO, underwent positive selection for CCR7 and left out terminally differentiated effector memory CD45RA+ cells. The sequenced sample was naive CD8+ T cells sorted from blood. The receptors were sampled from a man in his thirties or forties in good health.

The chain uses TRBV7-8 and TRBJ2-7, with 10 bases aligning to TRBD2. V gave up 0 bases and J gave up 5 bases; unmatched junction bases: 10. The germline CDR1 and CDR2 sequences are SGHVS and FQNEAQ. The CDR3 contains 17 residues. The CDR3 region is CASSLALGTSVNDEQYF. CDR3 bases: TGTGCCAGCAGCTTAGCTCTAGGGACTAGCGTAAACGACGAGCAGTACTTC. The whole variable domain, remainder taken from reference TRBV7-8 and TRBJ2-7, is GAGVSQSPRYKVAKRGQDVALRCDPISGHVSLFWYQQALGQGPEFLTYFQNEAQLDKSGLPSDRFFAERPEGSVSTLKIQRTQQEDSAVYLCASSLALGTSVNDEQYFGPGTRLTVT.

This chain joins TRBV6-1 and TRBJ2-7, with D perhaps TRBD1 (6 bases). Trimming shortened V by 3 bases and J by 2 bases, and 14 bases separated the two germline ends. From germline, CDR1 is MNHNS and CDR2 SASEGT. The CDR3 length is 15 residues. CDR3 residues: CASSDPGTSTYEQYF. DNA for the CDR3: TGTGCCAGCAGTGACCCCGGGACATCTACCTACGAGCAGTACTTC.

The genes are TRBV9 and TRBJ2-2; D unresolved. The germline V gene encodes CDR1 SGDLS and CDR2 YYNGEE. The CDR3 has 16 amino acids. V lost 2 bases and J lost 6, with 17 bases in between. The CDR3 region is CASSVWSLSNAGELFF. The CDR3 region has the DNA TGTGCCAGCAGCGTTTGGAGCCTCTCTAACGCCGGGGAGCTGTTTTTT.

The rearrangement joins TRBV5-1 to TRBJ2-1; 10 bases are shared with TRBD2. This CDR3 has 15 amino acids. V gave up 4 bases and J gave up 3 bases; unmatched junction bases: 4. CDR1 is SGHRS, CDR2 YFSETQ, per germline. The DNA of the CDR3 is TGCGCCAGCAGCCCGGGGACTAGCGACTACAATGAGCAGTTCTTC. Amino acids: CASSPGTSDYNEQFF.

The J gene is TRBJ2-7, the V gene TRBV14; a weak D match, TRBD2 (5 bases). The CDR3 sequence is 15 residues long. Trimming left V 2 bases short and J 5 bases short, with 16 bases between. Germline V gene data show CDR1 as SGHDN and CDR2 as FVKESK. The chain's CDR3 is CASSQYGLPSDEQYF. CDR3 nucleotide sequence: TGTGCCAGCAGCCAATACGGACTCCCTTCTGACGAGCAGTACTTC.

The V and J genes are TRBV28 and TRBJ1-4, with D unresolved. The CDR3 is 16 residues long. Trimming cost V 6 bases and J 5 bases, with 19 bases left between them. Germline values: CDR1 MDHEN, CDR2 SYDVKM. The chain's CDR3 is CASSPTRAIANEKLFF. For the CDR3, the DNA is TGTGCCAGCAGCCCTACCCGGGCAATCGCGAATGAAAAACTGTTTTTT.

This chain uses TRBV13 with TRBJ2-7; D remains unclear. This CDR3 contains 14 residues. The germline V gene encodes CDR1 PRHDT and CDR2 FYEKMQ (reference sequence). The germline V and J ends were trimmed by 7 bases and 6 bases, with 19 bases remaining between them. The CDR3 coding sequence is TGTGCCAGCACCTTCGTCGGGCTACCTACCGAGCAGTACTTC. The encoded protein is CASTFVGLPTEQYF.

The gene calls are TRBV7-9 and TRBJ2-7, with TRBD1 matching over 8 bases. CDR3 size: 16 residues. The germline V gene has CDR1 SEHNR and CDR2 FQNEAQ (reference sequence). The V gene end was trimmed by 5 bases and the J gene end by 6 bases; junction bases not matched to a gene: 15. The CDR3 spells CASSPVQDRASSEQYF. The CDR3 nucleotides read TGTGCCAGCAGCCCAGTCCAGGACAGGGCTTCGAGCGAGCAGTACTTC.

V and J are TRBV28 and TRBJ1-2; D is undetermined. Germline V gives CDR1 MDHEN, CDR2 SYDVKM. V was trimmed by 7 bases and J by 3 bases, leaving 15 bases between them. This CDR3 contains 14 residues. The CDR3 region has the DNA TGTGCCAGCACCATTCGACGGCAAGACTATGGCTACACCTTC. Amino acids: CASTIRRQDYGYTF.

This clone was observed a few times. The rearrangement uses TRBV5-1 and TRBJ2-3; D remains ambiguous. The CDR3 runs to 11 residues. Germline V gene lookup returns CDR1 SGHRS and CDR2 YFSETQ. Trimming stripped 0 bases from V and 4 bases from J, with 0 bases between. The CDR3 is CASSLADTQYF. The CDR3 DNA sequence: TGCGCCAGCAGCTTGGCAGATACGCAGTATTTT.

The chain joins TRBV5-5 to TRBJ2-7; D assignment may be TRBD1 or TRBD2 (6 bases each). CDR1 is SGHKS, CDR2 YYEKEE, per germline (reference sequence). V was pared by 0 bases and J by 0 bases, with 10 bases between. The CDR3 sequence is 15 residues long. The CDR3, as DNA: TGTGCCAGCAGCTTGGCCGGGGGCACCTCCTACGAGCAGTACTTC. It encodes CASSLAGGTSYEQYF.

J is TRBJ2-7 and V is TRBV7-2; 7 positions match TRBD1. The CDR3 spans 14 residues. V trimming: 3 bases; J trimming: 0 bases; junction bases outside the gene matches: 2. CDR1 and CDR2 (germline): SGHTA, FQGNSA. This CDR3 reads CASSFGTASYEQYF. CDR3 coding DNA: TGTGCCAGCAGCTTTGGGACAGCCTCCTACGAGCAGTACTTC.

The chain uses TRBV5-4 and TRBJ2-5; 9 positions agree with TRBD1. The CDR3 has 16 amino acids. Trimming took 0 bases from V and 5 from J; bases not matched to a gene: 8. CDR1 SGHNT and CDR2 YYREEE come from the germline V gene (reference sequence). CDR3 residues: CASSLEWGQGGETQYF. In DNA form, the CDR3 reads TGTGCCAGCAGCTTGGAATGGGGACAGGGCGGCGAGACCCAGTACTTC.

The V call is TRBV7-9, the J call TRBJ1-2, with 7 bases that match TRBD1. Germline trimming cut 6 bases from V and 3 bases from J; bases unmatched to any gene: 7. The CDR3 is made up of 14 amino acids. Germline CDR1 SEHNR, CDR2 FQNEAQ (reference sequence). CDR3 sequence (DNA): TGTGCCAGCAGTCCCCGACAGGGTCACTATGGCTACACCTTC. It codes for CASSPRQGHYGYTF.

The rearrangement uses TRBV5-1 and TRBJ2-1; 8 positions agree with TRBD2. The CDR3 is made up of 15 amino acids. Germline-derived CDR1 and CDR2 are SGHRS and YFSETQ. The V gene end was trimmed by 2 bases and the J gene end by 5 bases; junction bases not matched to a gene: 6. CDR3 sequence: CASSFAGGIHNEQFF. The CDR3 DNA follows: TGCGCCAGCAGCTTCGCGGGAGGTATCCACAATGAGCAGTTCTTC.

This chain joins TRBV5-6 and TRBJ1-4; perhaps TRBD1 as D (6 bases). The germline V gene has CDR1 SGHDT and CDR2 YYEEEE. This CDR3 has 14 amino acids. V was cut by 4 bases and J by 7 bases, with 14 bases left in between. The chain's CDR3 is CASSIVGAGEKLFF. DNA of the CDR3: TGTGCCAGCAGCATCGTGGGGGCAGGTGAAAAACTGTTTTTT.

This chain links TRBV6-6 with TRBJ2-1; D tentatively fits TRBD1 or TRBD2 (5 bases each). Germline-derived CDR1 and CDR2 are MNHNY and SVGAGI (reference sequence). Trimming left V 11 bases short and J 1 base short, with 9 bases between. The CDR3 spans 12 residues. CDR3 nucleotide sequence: TGTGCCGGGGGTCCATCCTACAATGAGCAGTTCTTC. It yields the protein CAGGPSYNEQFF.

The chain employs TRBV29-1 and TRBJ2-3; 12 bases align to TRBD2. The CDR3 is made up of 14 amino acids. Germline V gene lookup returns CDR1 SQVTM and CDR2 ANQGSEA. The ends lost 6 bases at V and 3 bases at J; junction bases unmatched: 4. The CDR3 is CSVGTSGPTDTQYF. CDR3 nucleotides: TGCAGCGTCGGGACTAGCGGGCCTACAGATACGCAGTATTTT.

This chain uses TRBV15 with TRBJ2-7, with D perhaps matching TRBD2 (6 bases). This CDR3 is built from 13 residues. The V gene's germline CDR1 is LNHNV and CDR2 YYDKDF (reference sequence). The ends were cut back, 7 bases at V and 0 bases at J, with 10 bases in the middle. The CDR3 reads CATKAGSSYEQYF. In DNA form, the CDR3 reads TGTGCCACCAAGGCGGGATCCTCCTACGAGCAGTACTTC. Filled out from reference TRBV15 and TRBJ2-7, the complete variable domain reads DAMVIQNPRYQVTQFGKPVTLSCSQTLNHNVMYWYQQKSSQAPKLLFHYYDKDFNNEADTPDNFQSRRPNTSFCFLDIRSPGLGDTAMYLCATKAGSSYEQYFGPGTRLTVT.

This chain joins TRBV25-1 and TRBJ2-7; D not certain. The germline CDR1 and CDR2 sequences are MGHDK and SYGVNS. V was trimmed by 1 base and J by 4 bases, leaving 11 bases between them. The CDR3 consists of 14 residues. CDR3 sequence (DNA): TGTGCCAGCAGTGAATCCCCGGGTAGTTACGAGCAGTACTTC. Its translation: CASSESPGSYEQYF.

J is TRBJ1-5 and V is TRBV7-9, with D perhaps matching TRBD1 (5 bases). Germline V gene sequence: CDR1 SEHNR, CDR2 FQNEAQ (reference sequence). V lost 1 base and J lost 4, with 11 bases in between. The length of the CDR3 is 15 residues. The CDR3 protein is CASSLGSEGNQPQHF. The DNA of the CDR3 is TGTGCCAGCAGCTTAGGCAGTGAGGGGAATCAGCCCCAGCATTTT.

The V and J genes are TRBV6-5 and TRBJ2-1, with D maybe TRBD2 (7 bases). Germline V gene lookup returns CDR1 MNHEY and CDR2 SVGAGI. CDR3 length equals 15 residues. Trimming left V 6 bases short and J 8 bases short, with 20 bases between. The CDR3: CASSPGGGGWDEQFF. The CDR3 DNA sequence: TGTGCCAGCAGCCCCGGAGGGGGGGGCTGGGATGAGCAGTTCTTC.

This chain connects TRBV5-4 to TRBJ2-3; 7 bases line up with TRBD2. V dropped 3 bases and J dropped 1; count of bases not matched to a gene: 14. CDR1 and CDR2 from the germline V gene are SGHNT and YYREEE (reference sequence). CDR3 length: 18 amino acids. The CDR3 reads CASSSDLSTRERTDTQYF. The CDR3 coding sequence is TGTGCCAGCAGCTCGGATTTGAGTACGCGGGAGCGCACAGATACGCAGTATTTT.

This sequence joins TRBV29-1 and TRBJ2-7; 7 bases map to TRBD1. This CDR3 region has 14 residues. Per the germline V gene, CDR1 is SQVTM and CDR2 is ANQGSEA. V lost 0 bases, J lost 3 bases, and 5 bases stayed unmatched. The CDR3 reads CSVEETGIDYEQYF. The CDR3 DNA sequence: TGCAGCGTTGAAGAGACAGGGATCGACTACGAGCAGTACTTC.

The CDR3 sequence: CASSLGAGGLNIQYF. DNA of the CDR3: TGTGCCAGCAGCTTAGGGGCTGGCGGCTTGAACATTCAGTACTTC. The chain recombines TRBV7-6 with TRBJ2-4; D call uncertain. The CDR3 contains 15 residues. The germline CDR1 and CDR2 sequences are SGHVS and FNYEAQ. Trimming shortened V by 1 base and J by 7 bases, and 14 bases separated the two germline ends.

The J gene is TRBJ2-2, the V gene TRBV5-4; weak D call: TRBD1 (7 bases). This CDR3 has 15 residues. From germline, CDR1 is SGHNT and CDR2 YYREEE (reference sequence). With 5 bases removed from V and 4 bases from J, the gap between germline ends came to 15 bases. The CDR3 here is CASRPAQGGTGELFF. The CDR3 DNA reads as TGTGCCAGCAGACCTGCCCAGGGGGGCACCGGGGAGCTGTTTTTT.

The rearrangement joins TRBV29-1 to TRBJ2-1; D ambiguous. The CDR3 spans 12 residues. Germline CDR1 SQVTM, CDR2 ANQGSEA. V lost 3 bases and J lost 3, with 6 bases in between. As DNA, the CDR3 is TGCAGCGTTGAGGAGATCTACAATGAGCAGTTCTTC. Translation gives CSVEEIYNEQFF.